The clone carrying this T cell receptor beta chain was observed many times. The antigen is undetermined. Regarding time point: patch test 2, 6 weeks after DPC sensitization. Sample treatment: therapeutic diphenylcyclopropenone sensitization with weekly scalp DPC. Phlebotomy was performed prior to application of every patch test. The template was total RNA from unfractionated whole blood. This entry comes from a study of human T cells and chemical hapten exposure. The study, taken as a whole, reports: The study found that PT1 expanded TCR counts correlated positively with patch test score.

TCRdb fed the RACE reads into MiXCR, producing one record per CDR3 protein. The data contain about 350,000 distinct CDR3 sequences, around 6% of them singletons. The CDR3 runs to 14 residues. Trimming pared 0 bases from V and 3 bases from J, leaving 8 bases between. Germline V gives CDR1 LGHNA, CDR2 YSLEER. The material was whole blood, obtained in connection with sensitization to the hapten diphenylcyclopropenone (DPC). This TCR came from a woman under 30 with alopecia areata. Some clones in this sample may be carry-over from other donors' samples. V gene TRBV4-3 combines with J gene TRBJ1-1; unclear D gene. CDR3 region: CASSQDAAYTEAFF. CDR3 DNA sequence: TGCGCCAGCAGCCAAGATGCAGCCTACACTGAAGCTTTCTTT.